These T cell receptor beta chains were read from a single sample in a study of human T cells and chemical hapten exposure. Using its own MiXCR run on the RACE reads, TCRdb lists one record per CDR3 protein. This sample has 35,000 to 50,000 distinct CDR3 sequences, with 8.5% to 10% found just once. The sample in question was whole blood, obtained in connection with sensitization to the hapten diphenylcyclopropenone (DPC). Receptors originate from a young woman with alopecia areata. Some clones in this sample may be carry-over from other donors' samples. The CDR3 runs from the conserved cysteine through the conserved F or W. Each record gives: D gene, J gene, V gene, clone size, CDR3 protein, CDR3 DNA. D genes are given only for firm matches. Rows may omit the clone size; those that give it use once, few, many or a size class.

D: NA; J: TRBJ1-1; V: TRBV21-1; size: NA; CDR3: CASSKRKKGEMGTEAFF; DNA: TGTGCCAGCAGCAAAAGAAAGAAAGGGGAGATGGGCACTGAAGCTTTCTTT
D: NA; J: TRBJ2-2; V: TRBV3-1; size: many; CDR3: CASNVQGRTGELFF; DNA: TGTGCCAGCAACGTTCAGGGCCGGACCGGGGAGCTGTTTTTT
D: TRBD2; J: TRBJ2-1; V: TRBV12-3/TRBV12-4; size: many; CDR3: CASSPPGRGVDSEQFF; DNA: TGTGCCAGCAGTCCCCCCGGGCGGGGGGTCGATAGTGAGCAGTTCTTC
D: NA; J: TRBJ2-5; V: TRBV28; size: many; CDR3: CASSKSGTQYF; DNA: TGTGCCAGCAGCAAATCGGGGACCCAGTACTTC
D: NA; J: TRBJ1-5; V: TRBV6-2/TRBV6-3; size: many; CDR3: CASSYTSNQPQHF; DNA: TGTGCCAGCAGTTACACGTCCAATCAGCCCCAGCATTTT
D: TRBD1; J: TRBJ1-6; V: TRBV6-6; size: NA; CDR3: CASSYESPGTARSPLHF; DNA: TGTGCCAGCAGTTATGAATCACCCGGGACAGCACGTTCACCCCTCCACTTT
D: NA; J: TRBJ2-3; V: TRBV7-2; size: NA; CDR3: CASSLPWDTQYF; DNA: TGTGCCAGCAGCTTACCCTGGGATACGCAGTATTTT
D: NA; J: TRBJ2-3; V: TRBV10-3; size: NA; CDR3: CAIRPDDSGDTQYF; DNA: TGTGCCATCAGGCCTGATGATTCGGGGGATACGCAGTATTTT
D: TRBD1; J: TRBJ2-7; V: TRBV7-2; size: few; CDR3: CASSLSGRTGDRFYEQYF; DNA: TGTGCCAGCAGCCTCTCCGGACGGACAGGGGATAGGTTCTACGAGCAGTACTTC
D: NA; J: TRBJ2-3; V: TRBV9; size: NA; CDR3: CASSADGPSTDTQYF; DNA: TGTGCCAGCAGCGCCGACGGACCTAGCACAGATACGCAGTATTTT
D: TRBD1; J: TRBJ2-7; V: TRBV20-1; size: many; CDR3: CSARPGQGTLSSYEQYF; DNA: TGCAGTGCTCGACCGGGACAGGGGACCCTTTCCTCCTACGAGCAGTACTTC
D: NA; J: TRBJ2-1; V: TRBV9; size: NA; CDR3: CASSVATGGGAAYNEQFF; DNA: TGTGCCAGCAGCGTAGCTACAGGTGGCGGTGCCGCCTACAATGAGCAGTTCTTC
D: NA; J: TRBJ2-3; V: TRBV9; size: many; CDR3: CASTLSAGGRDTQYF; DNA: TGTGCCAGCACCCTATCAGCGGGCGGTCGGGATACGCAGTATTTT
D: NA; J: TRBJ2-3; V: TRBV6-6; size: many; CDR3: CASSWRGSGTDTQYF; DNA: TGTGCCAGCAGCTGGCGTGGGTCAGGCACAGATACGCAGTATTTT
D: NA; J: TRBJ1-2; V: TRBV7-9; size: few; CDR3: CASSTASSWNYGYTF; DNA: TGTGCCAGCAGTACCGCCTCGTCCTGGAACTATGGCTACACCTTC
D: NA; J: TRBJ1-2; V: TRBV7-3; size: NA; CDR3: CANSPGGATHGYTF; DNA: TGTGCCAACAGCCCGGGGGGCGCGACCCACGGCTACACCTTC
D: NA; J: TRBJ1-3; V: TRBV5-4; size: many; CDR3: CASSLVEGPSGNTIYF; DNA: TGTGCCAGCAGCTTGGTGGAGGGCCCCTCTGGAAACACCATATATTTT
D: NA; J: TRBJ2-1; V: TRBV7-2; size: NA; CDR3: CASSLVGESSYNEQFF; DNA: TGTGCCAGCAGCTTAGTCGGGGAGAGCTCCTACAATGAGCAGTTCTTC
D: NA; J: TRBJ1-6; V: TRBV5-6; size: many; CDR3: CASSLIPTSRTLHF; DNA: TGTGCCAGCAGCTTGATACCTACGAGTCGAACCCTCCACTTT
D: NA; J: TRBJ2-5; V: TRBV18; size: many; CDR3: CASSPSPSQETQYF; DNA: TGTGCCAGCTCACCAAGCCCCTCCCAAGAGACCCAGTACTTC
D: TRBD2; J: TRBJ2-1; V: TRBV7-2; size: few; CDR3: CASSLGRGDYNEQFF; DNA: TGTGCCAGCAGCTTAGGGCGGGGGGATTACAATGAGCAGTTCTTC
D: TRBD1; J: TRBJ2-1; V: TRBV4-2; size: few; CDR3: CASSPLTGSSYNEQFF; DNA: TGTGCCAGCAGCCCTTTGACAGGGAGCTCCTACAATGAGCAGTTCTTC
D: NA; J: TRBJ2-7; V: TRBV7-9; size: many; CDR3: CASSLPPFGQYF; DNA: TGTGCCAGCAGCTTACCCCCGTTCGGGCAGTACTTC
D: NA; J: TRBJ2-2; V: TRBV2; size: few; CDR3: CASSERGLGNTGELFF; DNA: TGTGCCAGCAGTGAACGAGGCCTTGGCAACACCGGGGAGCTGTTTTTT
D: NA; J: TRBJ2-3; V: TRBV29-1; size: many; CDR3: CSVVRGTDTQYF; DNA: TGCAGCGTGGTACGAGGCACAGATACGCAGTATTTT
D: TRBD2; J: TRBJ2-3; V: TRBV7-2; size: few; CDR3: CASSLGLASDTQYF; DNA: TGTGCCAGCAGCCTGGGACTAGCTTCGGATACGCAGTATTTT
D: NA; J: TRBJ2-7; V: TRBV18; size: few; CDR3: CASSPPEVGYEQYF; DNA: TGTGCCAGCTCACCACCAGAGGTAGGCTACGAGCAGTACTTC
D: TRBD2; J: TRBJ2-3; V: TRBV7-2; size: NA; CDR3: CASSWTSGRTDTQYF; DNA: TGTGCCAGCAGCTGGACTAGCGGGCGCACAGATACGCAGTATTTT
D: NA; J: TRBJ2-2; V: TRBV4-3; size: NA; CDR3: CASSQVQNTGELFF; DNA: TGCGCCAGCAGCCAAGTACAGAACACCGGGGAGCTGTTTTTT
D: NA; J: TRBJ2-5; V: TRBV20-1; size: many; CDR3: CSASSQETQYF; DNA: TGCAGTGCTAGCAGCCAAGAGACCCAGTACTTC
D: NA; J: TRBJ1-1; V: TRBV7-3; size: many; CDR3: CASSWGPGNTEAFF; DNA: TGTGCCAGCAGTTGGGGGCCTGGGAACACTGAAGCTTTCTTT
D: NA; J: TRBJ2-3; V: TRBV7-9; size: NA; CDR3: CASDPRDTDTQYF; DNA: TGTGCCAGCGACCCCCGGGACACAGATACGCAGTATTTT
D: NA; J: TRBJ2-3; V: TRBV12-3/TRBV12-4; size: few; CDR3: CASRAGAQGYTDTQYF; DNA: TGTGCCAGCAGGGCGGGGGCCCAGGGATACACAGATACGCAGTATTTT
D: NA; J: TRBJ1-5; V: TRBV23-1; size: many; CDR3: CASSQFGGPQHF; DNA: TGCGCCAGCAGTCAATTCGGGGGGCCCCAGCATTTT
D: NA; J: TRBJ2-4; V: TRBV6-6; size: NA; CDR3: CASSYPGQENIQYF; DNA: TGTGCCAGCAGTTACCCAGGACAAGAAAACATTCAGTACTTC
D: NA; J: TRBJ1-1; V: TRBV27; size: many; CDR3: CASRGRRFSEAFF; DNA: TGTGCCAGCAGGGGACGGAGATTCTCTGAAGCTTTCTTT
D: TRBD1; J: TRBJ1-4; V: TRBV5-4; size: many; CDR3: CASSPRQGLNEKLFF; DNA: TGTGCCAGCAGCCCCCGACAGGGCCTTAATGAAAAACTGTTTTTT
D: NA; J: TRBJ2-7; V: TRBV2; size: NA; CDR3: CASSGGTSYEQYF; DNA: TGTGCCAGCAGTGGAGGGACATCTTACGAGCAGTACTTC
D: NA; J: TRBJ2-7; V: TRBV12-3/TRBV12-4; size: many; CDR3: CASSLEDEQYF; DNA: TGTGCCAGCAGTTTGGAGGACGAGCAGTACTTC
D: NA; J: TRBJ1-2; V: TRBV7-9; size: many; CDR3: CASSPTGLADGYTF; DNA: TGTGCCAGCAGCCCAACAGGGTTAGCCGATGGCTACACCTTC
D: TRBD1; J: TRBJ2-7; V: TRBV30; size: few; CDR3: CAGGTGYYEQYF; DNA: TGTGCCGGCGGGACAGGGTATTACGAGCAGTACTTC
D: NA; J: TRBJ2-2; V: TRBV2; size: NA; CDR3: CASSNRVRNTGELFF; DNA: TGTGCCAGCAGTAACAGGGTTCGAAACACCGGGGAGCTGTTTTTT
D: NA; J: TRBJ1-4; V: TRBV18; size: NA; CDR3: CASSPEAGVSTNEKLFF; DNA: TGTGCCAGCTCACCGGAGGCAGGGGTGTCGACTAATGAAAAACTGTTTTTT
D: NA; J: TRBJ1-1; V: TRBV9; size: few; CDR3: CASSAIGRDTEAFF; DNA: TGTGCCAGCAGCGCCATCGGGAGGGACACTGAAGCTTTCTTT
D: NA; J: TRBJ2-1; V: TRBV19; size: NA; CDR3: CASSIGRNNEQFF; DNA: TGTGCCAGTAGTATAGGTCGGAACAATGAGCAGTTCTTC
D: NA; J: TRBJ1-4; V: TRBV7-9; size: few; CDR3: CASSSRGLATNEKLFF; DNA: TGTGCCAGCAGCTCGAGAGGACTGGCAACTAATGAAAAACTGTTTTTT
D: NA; J: TRBJ1-1; V: TRBV28; size: NA; CDR3: CASCPHQTNTEAFF; DNA: TGTGCCAGCTGTCCCCATCAGACGAACACTGAAGCTTTCTTT
D: NA; J: TRBJ2-2; V: TRBV4-3; size: many; CDR3: CASSQGLTATGELFF; DNA: TGCGCCAGCAGCCAAGGGTTGACAGCCACCGGGGAGCTGTTTTTT
D: TRBD1; J: TRBJ1-3; V: TRBV3-1; size: few; CDR3: CASSQKGAGGNTIYF; DNA: TGTGCCAGCAGCCAAAAGGGGGCCGGTGGAAACACCATATATTTT
D: NA; J: TRBJ2-7; V: TRBV6-2/TRBV6-3; size: NA; CDR3: CASGDLAPYEQYF; DNA: TGTGCCAGCGGGGACCTAGCCCCCTACGAGCAGTACTTC
D: NA; J: TRBJ2-3; V: TRBV29-1; size: NA; CDR3: CSVEKSGEGTDTQYF; DNA: TGCAGCGTTGAGAAATCAGGGGAGGGCACAGATACGCAGTATTTT
D: TRBD1; J: TRBJ1-5; V: TRBV4-1; size: many; CDR3: CASSQAPGQRDNQPQHF; DNA: TGCGCCAGCAGCCAAGCACCGGGACAGCGCGACAATCAGCCCCAGCATTTT
D: NA; J: TRBJ2-2; V: TRBV28; size: many; CDR3: CASKTPNTGELFF; DNA: TGTGCCAGCAAGACTCCGAACACCGGGGAGCTGTTTTTT
D: TRBD1; J: TRBJ2-1; V: TRBV7-2; size: NA; CDR3: CASSPDRGTYNEQFF; DNA: TGTGCCAGCAGCCCCGACAGGGGCACCTACAATGAGCAGTTCTTC
D: TRBD2; J: TRBJ2-1; V: TRBV7-3; size: NA; CDR3: CASSLSGGMRSYNEQFF; DNA: TGTGCCAGCAGCTTGAGCGGGGGAATGCGCTCCTACAATGAGCAGTTCTTC
D: NA; J: TRBJ1-1; V: TRBV21-1; size: NA; CDR3: CASSKMVSGTEAFF; DNA: TGTGCCAGCAGCAAAATGGTTAGCGGCACTGAAGCTTTCTTT
D: NA; J: TRBJ1-1; V: TRBV13; size: medium-sized; CDR3: CASSFLGRMNTEAFF; DNA: TGTGCCAGCAGCTTCTTGGGGCGGATGAACACTGAAGCTTTCTTT
D: NA; J: TRBJ2-1; V: TRBV24-1; size: NA; CDR3: CATSDLSEPGGRRDEQFF; DNA: TGTGCCACCAGTGATTTGAGTGAGCCCGGGGGGCGCAGAGATGAGCAGTTCTTC